Each of the 10 T cell receptor beta chains below was sequenced from the same sample in a study of blood T cell repertoires in COVID-19. Sequencing used immunoSEQ multiplex PCR; TCRdb keeps in-frame clones, though not all of them. The data show a few hundred thousand clones, around 85% seen once. The sample was peripheral blood. The receptors here all came from a human donor in a cohort sampled during active COVID-19.

This chain connects TRBV7-3 to TRBJ2-7, with 10 bases lining up with TRBD1. Trimming took 1 base from V and 5 from J; bases not matched to a gene: 8. The CDR3 has 16 amino acids. Germline loops: CDR1 SGHTA, CDR2 FQGTGA. The CDR3 nucleotides are TGTGCCAGCAGCTTAAATTGGGGACAGGGGACCAACGAGCAGTACTTC. It specifies CASSLNWGQGTNEQYF.

This clone turned up a few times. The chain is built from TRBV4-2 and TRBJ2-7, with D possibly matching TRBD2 (6 bases). The CDR3 runs to 15 residues. The germline V gene has CDR1 LGHNA and CDR2 YNFKEQ. Trimming removed 0 bases at V and 4 bases at J, with 13 bases between. The CDR3 spells CASSQDLTSLYEQYF. The DNA of the CDR3 is TGTGCCAGCAGCCAAGACCTAACTAGCTTATACGAGCAGTACTTC.

V and J are TRBV3-1 (or the pseudogene TRBV3-2) and TRBJ2-3; TRBD1 matches at 7 bases. Unmatched junction bases numbered 9, after V lost 4 bases and J lost 2 bases. The CDR3 extends over 16 amino acids. Germline V gene sequence: CDR1 LGHDT, CDR2 YNNKEL (reference sequence). The CDR3 here is CASSLRAGTDTDTQYF. CDR3 DNA sequence: TGTGCCAGCAGCCTCAGGGCCGGGACAGACACAGATACGCAGTATTTT.

This chain connects TRBV4-1 to TRBJ1-1, with D perhaps matching TRBD1 (6 bases). Germline CDR1 and CDR2: MGHRA and YSYEKL. This CDR3 has 13 residues. V lost 4 bases, J lost 8 bases, and 14 bases lay in between. CDR3 residues: CASSRKGGTEAFF. In DNA form, the CDR3 reads TGCGCCAGCAGCCGCAAAGGGGGAACAGAAGCTTTCTTT.

The CDR3 sequence is CASSLGSGVVHEQYF. CDR3 bases: TGTGCCAGCAGCTTAGGTAGCGGGGTTGTTCACGAGCAGTACTTC. This rearrangement joins TRBV7-2 to TRBJ2-7, with 8 bases fitting TRBD2. After removal of 1 base from V and 5 bases from J, the junction contained 7 bases not matched to a gene. The germline V gene has CDR1 SGHTA and CDR2 FQGNSA. The CDR3 contains 15 residues.

V and J are TRBV6-5 and TRBJ1-5; tentative D call: TRBD1 (5 bases). This CDR3 region has 14 residues. Germline loops: CDR1 MNHEY, CDR2 SVGAGI. The V gene lost 8 bases and the J gene lost 1 base, with 12 bases spanning the gap. The CDR3 loop reads CASSRQSSNQPQHF. The CDR3 coding sequence is TGTGCCAGCTCTAGACAGTCAAGCAATCAGCCCCAGCATTTT.

The rearrangement uses TRBV29-1 and TRBJ2-3, with 12 bases fitting TRBD2. Germline CDR1 is SQVTM and CDR2 is ANQGSEA. The V and J ends lost 6 bases and 2 bases, in that order; junction bases with no gene match: 6. The CDR3 is made up of 15 amino acids. The CDR3 DNA follows: TGCAGCGTGAAGACTAGCGGGGGAAACACAGATACGCAGTATTTT. Amino acid sequence: CSVKTSGGNTDTQYF.

This clone was observed a single time. The chain joins TRBV15 to TRBJ1-1, with TRBD1 identical over 7 bases. With 1 base clipped from V and 0 bases from J, the junction kept 17 bases outside the gene matches. In germline, CDR1 is LNHNV, CDR2 YYDKDF (reference sequence). This CDR3 region has 20 residues. The CDR3 protein is CATSRGWGQRQGGMNTEAFF. The CDR3 nucleotides are TGTGCCACCAGCAGAGGGTGGGGACAAAGACAGGGAGGAATGAACACTGAAGCTTTCTTT.

The chain uses TRBV7-3 and TRBJ1-1; unclear D gene. The CDR3 has 13 amino acids. Between the trimmed V and J ends, which lost 5 bases and 1 base, there was a span of 8 bases. The germline CDR1 and CDR2 sequences are SGHTA and FQGTGA. This CDR3 reads CASSPRENTEAFF. CDR3 coding DNA: TGTGCCAGCAGCCCTCGGGAGAACACTGAAGCTTTCTTT.

The V and J genes are TRBV2 and TRBJ2-2; 11 bases agree with TRBD1. V was clipped by 7 bases and J by 9 bases; unmatched bases: 4. Germline values: CDR1 SNHLY, CDR2 FYNNEI. This CDR3 spans 13 amino acids. The CDR3 region has the DNA TGTGCCAGCACCCGGACAGGGGGCAGGGAGCTGTTTTTT. Protein: CASTRTGGRELFF.